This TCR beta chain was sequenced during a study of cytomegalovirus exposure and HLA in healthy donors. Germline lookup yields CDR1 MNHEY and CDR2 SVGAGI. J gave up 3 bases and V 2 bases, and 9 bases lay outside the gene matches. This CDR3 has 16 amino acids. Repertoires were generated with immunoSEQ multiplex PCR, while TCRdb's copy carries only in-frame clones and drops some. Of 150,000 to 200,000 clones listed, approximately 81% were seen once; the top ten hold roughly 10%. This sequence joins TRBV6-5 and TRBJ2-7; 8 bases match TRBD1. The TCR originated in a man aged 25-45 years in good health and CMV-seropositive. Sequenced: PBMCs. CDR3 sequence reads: CASSYGLPGQVYEQYF. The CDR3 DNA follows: TGTGCCAGCAGTTACGGCTTACCGGGACAGGTCTACGAGCAGTACTTC.